The present T cell receptor beta chain was sequenced within a study of regulatory T cells in long-lasting Graves disease. General study findings and limits: New patients shared fewer public clonotypes (966) than persistent patients did (roughly 2,600).

Building of the TCR beta libraries involved iRepertoire HTBI primers and Arm-PCR of CDR3 regions. TCRdb independently ran MiXCR on the multiplex PCR reads; one entry per CDR3 protein. The data show about 400,000 distinct CDR3 sequences, less than 25% seen once. Time point of the sample: persistent/refractory GD, antithyroid drugs over 5 years with positive TRAb. RNA isolated from PBMCs was used to make the TCR library. Comment on this clonotype: Antigen: not known.

The receptor comes from a female donor with Graves disease. The sample here was peripheral blood mononuclear cells (PBMCs), taken when the disease was refractory, from a patient treated with antithyroid drugs.

Written as DNA, the CDR3 is TGCGCCAGCAGCCAAGATGGCGGGGTTTTTAGAGATAACTATGGCTACACCTTC. Encoded protein: CASSQDGGVFRDNYGYTF. The chain links TRBV4-3 to TRBJ1-2; D call uncertain. Looked up from germline, CDR1 is LGHNA and CDR2 is YSLEER. The germline V and J ends were trimmed by 0 bases and 1 base, with 18 bases remaining between them. This CDR3 comprises 18 residues.